Listed below are T cell receptor beta chains from one sample, sequenced in a study of identical twins. TCRdb recomputed calls from the 5' RACE reads with MiXCR, one row per CDR3 protein. Of approximately 260,000 distinct CDR3 sequences in the sample, over 13% were seen once. Sequencing was done on a sample of memory (CD45RO+) T cells sorted from blood. These receptors came from a young woman in good health. Both conserved end residues are part of each CDR3. A D gene is named only where the DNA matches it firmly. Some rows mark clone size as missing; the rest say once, few, many or name a class of expanded clone.

D gene | J gene | V gene | clone size | CDR3 protein | CDR3 DNA
NA | TRBJ2-5 | TRBV7-3 | NA | CASSHGLRRETQYF | TGTGCCAGCAGCCACGGTTTGCGCCGGGAGACCCAGTACTTC
TRBD1 | TRBJ1-1 | TRBV10-3 | NA | CAISSDRDTEAFF | TGTGCCATCAGTAGCGACAGGGACACTGAAGCTTTCTTT
NA | TRBJ1-1 | TRBV20-1 | NA | CSAHIHTEAFF | TGCAGTGCTCACATACACACTGAAGCTTTCTTT
TRBD2 | TRBJ2-1 | TRBV7-2 | few | CASSPHRGVEQFF | TGTGCCAGCAGTCCCCACCGGGGGGTTGAGCAGTTCTTC
TRBD1 | TRBJ1-6 | TRBV3-1 | NA | CASSRLTGGNSPLHF | TGTGCCAGCAGCCGCTTGACAGGGGGTAATTCACCCCTCCACTTT
NA | TRBJ2-5 | TRBV27 | NA | CASSLSGTSPPSKETQYF | TGTGCCAGCAGTTTATCCGGGACATCTCCACCCTCGAAAGAGACCCAGTACTTC
TRBD2 | TRBJ2-3 | TRBV2 | NA | CASSRLAGPDTQYF | TGTGCCAGCAGTCGACTAGCGGGGCCAGATACGCAGTATTTT
NA | TRBJ2-3 | TRBV12-3/TRBV12-4 | many | CASSSRATDTQYF | TGTGCCAGCAGTTCTAGGGCCACAGATACGCAGTATTTT
TRBD1 | TRBJ1-2 | TRBV6-1 | few | CASSDPGTGVVGYTF | TGTGCCAGCAGCGATCCCGGGACAGGGGTGGTTGGCTACACCTTC
NA | TRBJ1-2 | TRBV10-3 | many | CAIKRKGGLNYGYTF | TGTGCCATCAAGCGGAAAGGGGGTCTTAACTATGGCTACACCTTC
NA | TRBJ2-7 | TRBV27 | few | CASIPWRDSHTYEQYF | TGTGCCAGCATTCCGTGGCGGGACAGCCACACCTACGAGCAGTACTTC
NA | TRBJ1-2 | TRBV6-1 | NA | CASAGTQNVYGYTF | TGTGCCAGCGCCGGGACACAAAACGTCTATGGCTACACCTTC
NA | TRBJ2-3 | TRBV20-1 | few | CSARAHPGPDGLPPGDTQYF | TGCAGTGCTAGGGCTCATCCGGGACCGGACGGACTACCTCCGGGAGATACGCAGTATTTT
NA | TRBJ1-4 | TRBV4-3 | NA | CASSQDQWAGNEKLFF | TGCGCCAGCAGCCAAGATCAATGGGCAGGGAATGAAAAACTGTTTTTT
NA | TRBJ1-5 | TRBV7-2 | NA | CASGGSLNQPQHF | TGTGCCAGCGGAGGAAGCTTAAATCAGCCCCAGCATTTT
TRBD1 | TRBJ2-2 | TRBV7-6 | few | CASTLQAGTGGTGELFF | TGTGCCAGCACCCTCCAGGCCGGGACAGGGGGCACCGGGGAGCTGTTTTTT
NA | TRBJ2-3 | TRBV6-2/TRBV6-3 | few | CASSRRTNPAQYF | TGTGCCAGCAGCCGACGGACTAATCCCGCGCAGTATTTT